This T cell receptor beta chain was documented in a study of blood T cells in healthy people across ages. Primed by a sample-barcoded 5' primer and a J-beta primer mix, a second PCR proceeded for about 6 to 11 cycles. MiXCR, applied by TCRdb to the 5' RACE reads, yields one record per CDR3 protein. The table shows about 720,000 distinct CDR3 sequences, with about 20% occurring only once. V lost 7 bases to trimming and J lost 7 bases; unmatched junction nucleotides: 6. Germline V lookup: CDR1 MNHEY, CDR2 SMNVEV (reference sequence). The CDR3 sequence is 12 residues long. This clonotype was seen a few times. Its antigen is not known. Total RNA was isolated from each sample in quantities of at least 6 micrograms. Whole-study findings and limits: The lack of PBMC sorting stopped any conclusive naive versus antigen-experienced comparison. Naive T cell percentage showed a strong correlation with TCR beta diversity. Changes seen in expanded clonotypes were possibly confounded by donor CMV status left unknown.

The rearrangement links TRBV27 to TRBJ1-1; TRBD1 agrees at 7 bases. This TCR was sampled from a man in his 70s in good health. Sequenced material: blood. CDR3 DNA: TGTGCCAGCAAGACAGGGACTCTTGAAGCTTTCTTT. Translated: CASKTGTLEAFF.